These T cell receptor beta chains were read from a single sample in a study of CD8 T cells in ankylosing spondylitis. TCRdb analysed the 5' RACE reads with MiXCR anew, one entry per CDR3 protein. This sample has under 250,000 distinct CDR3 sequences, with over 8.5% found just once. What was sequenced was blood, either unsorted or a sorted T cell fraction (not recorded which). All receptors come from a male donor with ankylosing spondylitis or in good health (not recorded which). Each CDR3 is given without its conserved first and last residue. Clone size, where shown, is once, few, many, or a class for clones that have expanded.

V gene	clone size	J gene	CDR3 protein
TRBV10-3	many	TRBJ1-1	AISGLRREMNTEAF
TRBV7-2	few	TRBJ1-4	ASSSIRGTGGEKLF
TRBV11-2	many	TRBJ2-1	ASSTFPFGEQF
TRBV5-1	many	TRBJ2-1	ASLRVAGGMDEQF
TRBV5-1	NA	TRBJ2-2	ASSLNANTGELF
TRBV5-1	many	TRBJ1-6	ASSLLMDRGNSPLH
TRBV7-6	NA	TRBJ2-6	ASSLAYSGANVLT
TRBV25-1	few	TRBJ2-7	ASSDTGLGEQY
TRBV9	NA	TRBJ1-1	ASSARAFNTEAF
TRBV6-1	many	TRBJ2-7	ASSAISGSRYEQY
TRBV28	few	TRBJ1-5	ASSSDRVAQPQH
TRBV28	few	TRBJ2-4	ASSLGRDFKNIQY
TRBV4-2	many	TRBJ2-2	ASSPILAGATGELF
TRBV12-3/TRBV12-4	many	TRBJ2-7	ASRQTGKFYEQY
TRBV2	few	TRBJ1-6	ASSERGKFNSPLH
TRBV4-1	NA	TRBJ2-3	ASSQDSSAAQSDTQY
TRBV7-2	few	TRBJ2-7	ASSLWTGPYEQY
TRBV4-1	many	TRBJ1-1	ASSPEGRGLDTEAF
TRBV5-1	many	TRBJ2-5	ASSVGLYQETQY
TRBV12-3/TRBV12-4	NA	TRBJ1-1	ASSFNSGTGNTEAF
TRBV11-2	many	TRBJ2-1	ASRATGANEQF
TRBV11-2	many	TRBJ2-1	ASSLRQGSDEQF
TRBV28	NA	TRBJ2-1	AIGTSGRSEQF
TRBV7-1	NA	TRBJ1-1	ASSSTRERTTEAF
TRBV7-2	many	TRBJ1-2	ASSRQTGSYGYT